These 21 T cell receptor beta chains came from one sample sequenced in a study of blood T cell repertoires in COVID-19. The repertoire was sequenced with immunoSEQ multiplex PCR; TCRdb's copy has only in-frame clones and lacks some. This table holds 250,000 or so clones, around 90% found once. Sample: PBMCs or T cells enriched from blood (not recorded which). These receptors all come from a woman aged 25 to 39 who had been exposed to COVID-19.

This clone was counted a single time. The J gene is TRBJ2-4, the V gene TRBV28, with 11 bases aligning to TRBD2. Germline V gene lookup returns CDR1 MDHEN and CDR2 SYDVKM. CDR3 length: 18 residues. The trim removed 4 bases at V and 0 bases at J, leaving 8 bases unmatched. CDR3 bases: TGTGCCAGCAGTTCGCTTCGACTAGCGGGACTAGCCAAAAACATTCAGTACTTC. Amino acid sequence: CASSSLRLAGLAKNIQYF.

This clone was counted once. The rearrangement links TRBV7-2 to TRBJ2-7; 13 nucleotides align to TRBD2. The CDR3 is 17 amino acids. V trimming: 4 bases; J trimming: 4 bases; junction bases outside the gene matches: 10. The germline CDR1 and CDR2 sequences are SGHTA and FQGNSA. The DNA of the CDR3 is TGTGCCAGCAGCTCACCTCGGACTAGCGGGAGTAATTACGAGCAGTACTTC. Translating gives CASSSPRTSGSNYEQYF.

This clone was found once. The CDR3 loop is CAWTQERDTEAFF. The CDR3 coding sequence is TGTGCCTGGACTCAGGAGAGGGACACTGAAGCTTTCTTT. The chain combines TRBV30 with TRBJ1-1; no reliable D call. CDR1 GTSNPN and CDR2 SVGIG come from the germline V gene (reference sequence). The V end lost 4 bases, the J end lost 3 bases, and 12 bases lay between the germline ends. The CDR3 consists of 13 residues.

This sequence joins TRBV19 and TRBJ1-3; tentatively, D is TRBD1 (6 bases). The germline gives CDR1 LNHDA, CDR2 SQIVND (reference sequence). Deletions cut 5 bases from V and 2 bases from J, with 13 bases between. The CDR3 has 15 amino acids. CDR3 in amino acids: CASSEQGTAGNTIYF. CDR3 DNA sequence: TGTGCCAGTAGTGAACAGGGTACTGCTGGAAACACCATATATTTT.

The chain uses TRBV29-1 and TRBJ2-7; TRBD1 is a possible D gene (6 bases). Looked up from germline, CDR1 is SQVTM and CDR2 is ANQGSEA. Deletions cut 7 bases from V and 3 bases from J, with 22 bases between. The CDR3 loop spans 15 amino acids. The CDR3, as DNA: TGCAGCGGATGTGATTTACAGGGCGTGAACTACGAGCAGTACTTC. This gives the protein CSGCDLQGVNYEQYF.

The chain joins TRBV5-1 to TRBJ2-7; D is possibly TRBD1 (6 bases). The CDR3 has 16 residues. Trimming stripped 0 bases from V and 0 bases from J, with 13 bases between. Looked up from germline, CDR1 is SGHRS and CDR2 is YFSETQ. The CDR3 protein is CASSLGPGTISYEQYF. DNA for the CDR3: TGCGCCAGCAGCTTGGGTCCCGGGACAATCTCCTACGAGCAGTACTTC.

This chain joins TRBV29-1 and TRBJ2-1, with a weak D call TRBD2 (5 bases). V was pared by 3 bases and J by 5 bases, with 14 bases between. The CDR3 has 14 amino acids. Germline lookup yields CDR1 SQVTM and CDR2 ANQGSEA. This chain's CDR3 is CSVDRTSADNEQFF. In DNA, the CDR3 is TGCAGCGTTGATCGGACTTCAGCGGACAATGAGCAGTTCTTC.

This clone was seen a few times. The chain employs TRBV15 and TRBJ2-1, with TRBD2 matching 8 bases. V gave up 4 bases and J gave up 0 bases; unmatched junction bases: 14. Germline V gives CDR1 LNHNV, CDR2 YYDKDF (reference sequence). CDR3 length: 19 amino acids. CDR3 amino acids: CATSMASGSLFSSYNEQFF. DNA for the CDR3: TGTGCCACCAGCATGGCAAGCGGGAGTCTTTTTAGCTCCTACAATGAGCAGTTCTTC.

The chain has TRBV30 and TRBJ2-5; TRBD2 is a possible D gene (6 bases). Trimming removed 1 base at V and 1 base at J, with 7 bases between. The CDR3 runs to 13 residues. Germline V lookup: CDR1 GTSNPN, CDR2 SVGIG (reference sequence). The CDR3 loop is CAWSGRGQETQYF. In DNA, the CDR3 is TGTGCCTGGAGTGGGCGGGGCCAAGAGACCCAGTACTTC. Complete variable domain (other parts from reference TRBV30 and TRBJ2-5): SQTIHQWPATLVQPVGSPLSLECTVEGTSNPNLYWYRQAAGRGLQLLFYSVGIGQISSEVPQNLSASRPQDRQFILSSKKLLLSDSGFYLCAWSGRGQETQYFGPGTRLLVL.

J is TRBJ2-4 and V is TRBV9; 7 positions agree with TRBD2. Germline V gives CDR1 SGDLS, CDR2 YYNGEE. CDR3 length: 15 residues. Trimming cost V 3 bases and J 5 bases; bases outside gene matches: 8. CDR3 in amino acids: CASSAGEGYENIQYF. The CDR3, as DNA: TGTGCCAGCAGCGCCGGGGAGGGTTATGAAAACATTCAGTACTTC. The full variable domain, its missing parts supplied by reference TRBV9 and TRBJ2-4, is DSGVTQTPKHLITATGQRVTLRCSPRSGDLSVYWYQQSLDQGLQFLIQYYNGEERAKGNILERFSAQQFPDLHSELNLSSLELGDSALYFCASSAGEGYENIQYFGAGTRLSVL.

The rearrangement joins TRBV9 to TRBJ1-4; 11 bases line up with TRBD1. CDR3 length: 17 residues. V lost 3 bases to trimming and J lost 4 bases; unmatched junction nucleotides: 8. Germline V CDR1 and CDR2: SGDLS, YYNGEE. The CDR3 is CASSGRGQGGLNEKLFF. The CDR3 coding sequence is TGTGCCAGCAGCGGCCGGGGACAGGGGGGACTTAATGAAAAACTGTTTTTT.

The chain is built from TRBV4-1 and TRBJ1-3, with D maybe TRBD1 (5 bases). V lost 1 base, J lost 0 bases, and 7 bases lay in between. The CDR3 length is 15 residues. The germline CDR1 and CDR2 sequences are MGHRA and YSYEKL. Written as DNA, the CDR3 is TGCGCCAGCAGCCAAGCAGGGTTCTCTGGAAACACCATATATTTT. Residues: CASSQAGFSGNTIYF.

The V and J genes are TRBV5-4 and TRBJ2-7, with 8 bases that match TRBD2. Per germline, CDR1 SGHNT and CDR2 YYREEE (reference sequence). The V and J ends lost 0 bases and 3 bases, in that order; junction bases with no gene match: 5. The length of the CDR3 is 15 residues. The CDR3 reads CASSLGTGGFYEQYF. In nucleotides, the CDR3 is TGTGCCAGCAGCTTGGGAACGGGAGGGTTCTACGAGCAGTACTTC.

The CDR3 protein is CASSVPNPDTGSYEQYF. The CDR3, as DNA: TGTGCCAGCAGCGTCCCCAACCCGGACACGGGCTCCTACGAGCAGTACTTC. This chain connects TRBV2 to TRBJ2-7, with a weak D call TRBD1 (5 bases). The CDR3 consists of 17 residues. Deletions cut 6 bases from V and 0 bases from J, with 21 bases between. Per germline, CDR1 SNHLY and CDR2 FYNNEI. Combining the CDR3 with reference TRBV2 and TRBJ2-7 gives the whole variable domain EPEVTQTPSHQVTQMGQEVILRCVPISNHLYFYWYRQILGQKVEFLVSFYNNEISEKSEIFDDQFSVERPDGSNFTLKIRSTKLEDSAMYFCASSVPNPDTGSYEQYFGPGTRLTVT.

The V gene is TRBV5-4, the J gene TRBJ2-3, with TRBD2 as a possible D gene (5 bases). The length of the CDR3 is 15 residues. The germline V and J ends were trimmed by 0 bases and 0 bases, with 8 bases remaining between them. Germline assignment: CDR1 SGHNT and CDR2 YYREEE (reference sequence). The CDR3 DNA reads TGTGCCAGCAGCTTGGCGGGAATAAGCACAGATACGCAGTATTTT. Translating it yields CASSLAGISTDTQYF.

This clone was detected only a few times. The chain combines TRBV7-8 with TRBJ2-7, with TRBD1 as a possible D gene (6 bases). Between the trimmed V and J ends, which lost 5 bases and 6 bases, there was a span of 17 bases. CDR1 is SGHVS and CDR2 is FQNEAQ in the germline V gene. The CDR3 extends over 14 amino acids. CDR3 bases: TGTGCCAGCAGCCTAGGACAGCCCCCCGCCGAGCAGTACTTC. This codes for CASSLGQPPAEQYF.

The chain combines TRBV7-6 with TRBJ2-1; 10 bases line up with TRBD2. The CDR3 covers 16 residues. Germline V CDR1 and CDR2: SGHVS, FNYEAQ. V shed 0 bases and J 7 bases; nucleotides not matched to a gene: 6. The CDR3 nucleotides are TGTGCCAGCAGCTTAGCCCCAGCGGGAGGGCGGAATGAGCAGTTCTTC. Residues: CASSLAPAGGRNEQFF.

The genes are TRBV6-5 and TRBJ1-1; no clear D. Germline values: CDR1 MNHEY, CDR2 SVGAGI. V was shortened by 5 bases and J by 5 bases, with 12 bases between the two germline ends. CDR3 length: 13 amino acids. The CDR3 is CASSLNSGTEAFF. The DNA of the CDR3 is TGTGCCAGCAGTCTAAACAGCGGGACTGAAGCTTTCTTT.

This clone was observed a handful of times. The gene calls are TRBV6-4 and TRBJ2-1; the match to TRBD2 covers 11 bases. Germline lookup yields CDR1 MRHNA and CDR2 SNTAGT. This CDR3 region has 14 residues. Losses at the gene ends were 4 bases for V and 7 bases for J; bases not matched to a gene: 3. CDR3 sequence reads: CASSVAGGRNEQFF. The CDR3 DNA reads TGTGCCAGCAGTGTAGCGGGAGGGCGTAATGAGCAGTTCTTC.

V is TRBV5-6 and J is TRBJ2-7, with 14 bases matching TRBD2. CDR3 length equals 15 residues. After removal of 4 bases from V and 4 bases from J, the junction contained 4 bases not matched to a gene. Germline V CDR1 and CDR2: SGHDT, YYEEEE. CDR3 protein: CASSRTSGRYYEQYF. DNA of the CDR3: TGTGCCAGCAGCAGGACTAGCGGGAGGTATTACGAGCAGTACTTC.

The V call is TRBV30, the J call TRBJ2-3; tentative D call: TRBD2 (5 bases). V lost 3 bases and J 2 bases, leaving 18 bases between the germline ends. CDR3 size: 16 residues. Germline-derived CDR1 and CDR2 are GTSNPN and SVGIG (reference sequence). In nucleotides, the CDR3 is TGTGCCTGGAGCCGGCCTAGCCCTGAGTTCACAGATACGCAGTATTTT. Its translation is CAWSRPSPEFTDTQYF.